These T cell receptor beta chains were read from a single sample in a study of post-analysis software for immune sequencing data. One entry per CDR3 protein results from TCRdb running MiXCR on the PCR reads. The data contain 500,000 to 600,000 distinct CDR3 sequences, around 47% of them seen just once; the ten biggest clones take up 1.5% to 2%. The sequenced sample was blood. These receptors all stem from a girl under 18 with multiple sclerosis. Both conserved end residues are trimmed from each CDR3. Clone size is given for some rows only: seen once, a few or many times, or a class if the clone is expanded.

V gene: TRBV4-3; J gene: TRBJ1-4; clone size: NA; CDR3 protein: ASSQEAQGAWEKLF
V gene: TRBV7-9; J gene: TRBJ1-4; clone size: NA; CDR3 protein: ASSPAGGFKEKLF
V gene: TRBV12-3/TRBV12-4; J gene: TRBJ2-1; clone size: few; CDR3 protein: ASSFGQGPYNEQF
V gene: TRBV6-6; J gene: TRBJ2-7; clone size: NA; CDR3 protein: ASSWTGISSYEQY
V gene: TRBV6-5; J gene: TRBJ2-7; clone size: NA; CDR3 protein: ASSPSGRNYEQY
V gene: TRBV12-3/TRBV12-4; J gene: TRBJ1-2; clone size: NA; CDR3 protein: ASSPQGGSGYT
V gene: TRBV12-3/TRBV12-4; J gene: TRBJ2-3; clone size: few; CDR3 protein: ASRTLGLAGPDTQY
V gene: TRBV6-5; J gene: TRBJ2-3; clone size: NA; CDR3 protein: ATNPGGKDTQY
V gene: TRBV29-1; J gene: TRBJ2-5; clone size: NA; CDR3 protein: SVSQGTGQY
V gene: TRBV5-1; J gene: TRBJ2-1; clone size: few; CDR3 protein: ASSLEDRDYNEQF
V gene: TRBV6-1; J gene: TRBJ2-1; clone size: NA; CDR3 protein: ASRQSGGNEQF
V gene: TRBV29-1; J gene: TRBJ2-7; clone size: few; CDR3 protein: SAVRLLYEQY
V gene: TRBV7-2; J gene: TRBJ2-5; clone size: NA; CDR3 protein: ASSSQLGQREETQY
V gene: TRBV29-1; J gene: TRBJ2-4; clone size: many; CDR3 protein: SVRTTPGVNIQY
V gene: TRBV2; J gene: TRBJ1-2; clone size: NA; CDR3 protein: ASSGSLDYGYT
V gene: TRBV10-3; J gene: NA; clone size: few; CDR3 protein: AISESTDRDEQY
V gene: TRBV13; J gene: TRBJ2-7; clone size: few; CDR3 protein: ASSSSGTGGHEQY
V gene: TRBV4-1; J gene: TRBJ2-7; clone size: NA; CDR3 protein: ASSPLRGASYEQY
V gene: TRBV5-6; J gene: TRBJ1-1; clone size: NA; CDR3 protein: ASSLVYSVNTEAF
V gene: TRBV7-2; J gene: TRBJ2-1; clone size: NA; CDR3 protein: ASRSGSEQF
V gene: TRBV12-3/TRBV12-4; J gene: NA; clone size: few; CDR3 protein: ASSPPRAQTQY
V gene: TRBV27; J gene: TRBJ2-5; clone size: NA; CDR3 protein: ASSYHTAEGTQY
V gene: TRBV20-1; J gene: NA; clone size: few; CDR3 protein: SASTPGETQY
V gene: TRBV6-2/TRBV6-3; J gene: TRBJ1-1; clone size: NA; CDR3 protein: ASSCTDRDIAF
V gene: TRBV15; J gene: TRBJ1-1; clone size: NA; CDR3 protein: ATSRGTGTEAF
V gene: TRBV12-3/TRBV12-4; J gene: TRBJ2-7; clone size: few; CDR3 protein: ASSLVGSPKSYEQY
V gene: TRBV5-1; J gene: TRBJ1-1; clone size: NA; CDR3 protein: ASSLAQGSAEAF
V gene: TRBV5-1; J gene: TRBJ2-5; clone size: NA; CDR3 protein: ASSLDLAWQETQY
V gene: TRBV10-3; J gene: TRBJ2-3; clone size: NA; CDR3 protein: AISAGRTSPDTRY
V gene: TRBV10-3; J gene: TRBJ1-1; clone size: NA; CDR3 protein: ATDRAGAEAF
V gene: TRBV7-9; J gene: TRBJ1-1; clone size: NA; CDR3 protein: ASSSERAHSNTEAF
V gene: TRBV7-8; J gene: TRBJ2-1; clone size: few; CDR3 protein: ASSLERAPYNEQF
V gene: TRBV29-1; J gene: TRBJ1-4; clone size: NA; CDR3 protein: SVPGTANEKLF
V gene: TRBV6-1; J gene: TRBJ2-1; clone size: NA; CDR3 protein: ATTRVAGLYNEQF
V gene: TRBV20-1; J gene: NA; clone size: NA; CDR3 protein: SARGTALLYEQY
V gene: TRBV4-1; J gene: TRBJ2-1; clone size: NA; CDR3 protein: ASSQEPANNGQF
V gene: TRBV4-1; J gene: TRBJ1-6; clone size: NA; CDR3 protein: ASSQITGDSPLH
V gene: TRBV4-1; J gene: TRBJ2-1; clone size: NA; CDR3 protein: ASSQDMAGAWDEQF
V gene: TRBV29-1; J gene: TRBJ2-5; clone size: NA; CDR3 protein: SVAELASLGEGQY
V gene: TRBV12-3/TRBV12-4; J gene: TRBJ2-3; clone size: NA; CDR3 protein: ASSPQFTAGSTDTQY
V gene: TRBV21-1; J gene: TRBJ2-5; clone size: few; CDR3 protein: ASSLTTHLRETQY
V gene: TRBV27; J gene: TRBJ1-5; clone size: NA; CDR3 protein: ASSQSRGDRPQH
V gene: TRBV12-3/TRBV12-4; J gene: TRBJ1-1; clone size: NA; CDR3 protein: ASSQLQGSEAF
V gene: TRBV4-1; J gene: TRBJ1-5; clone size: NA; CDR3 protein: ASSPEGGGSNQPQH
V gene: TRBV12-3/TRBV12-4; J gene: TRBJ2-1; clone size: few; CDR3 protein: ASSFGGRRSYNEQF
V gene: TRBV7-6; J gene: TRBJ2-1; clone size: NA; CDR3 protein: ASSLEAGGNEQF
V gene: TRBV5-6; J gene: TRBJ1-4; clone size: NA; CDR3 protein: ASSLSNDRAGEKLF
V gene: TRBV9; J gene: TRBJ2-1; clone size: few; CDR3 protein: ASEVAGGGNEQF
V gene: TRBV3-1; J gene: TRBJ2-7; clone size: NA; CDR3 protein: ASSPTFLAGVPEQY